The rows below give T cell receptor beta chains drawn from one sample of a study of shared clonotypes between healthy human individuals. Profiling relied on immunoSEQ multiplex PCR, and the TCRdb table lists in-frame clones only, not all of them. This table holds about 1,900,000 clones, approximately 94% found once. Sequenced: naive CD8+ T cells sorted from blood. These receptors all stem from a man younger than 30 in good health. Each CDR3 is given with its conserved first and last residue. D genes are given only for firm matches. Clone size is given for some rows only: seen once, a few or many times, or a class if the clone is expanded.

abundance: NA; v_gene: TRBV30; j_gene: TRBJ1-2; d_gene: NA; CDR3nt: TGTGCCTGGATGGGACCACTACCAGAAGGGCAAATCCCAAACTATGGCTACACCTTC; CDR3aa: CAWMGPLPEGQIPNYGYTF
abundance: once; v_gene: TRBV9; j_gene: TRBJ2-7; d_gene: TRBD1; CDR3nt: TGTGCCAGCAGCGTAGCTGGGACAGGGGGCGACGAGCAGTACTTC; CDR3aa: CASSVAGTGGDEQYF
abundance: NA; v_gene: TRBV7-9; j_gene: TRBJ2-7; d_gene: NA; CDR3nt: TGTGCCAGCGGCCCGGGACACCTTAACGAGCAGTACTTC; CDR3aa: CASGPGHLNEQYF
abundance: NA; v_gene: TRBV30; j_gene: TRBJ1-5; d_gene: NA; CDR3nt: TGTGCCTGGAGCGAAGGTGGCGGAGGAGAGCCCCAGCATTTT; CDR3aa: CAWSEGGGGEPQHF
abundance: NA; v_gene: TRBV4-3; j_gene: TRBJ1-5; d_gene: TRBD1; CDR3nt: TGCGCCAGCAGCCAAGCAGACAGGGACTATAGCAATCAGCCCCAGCATTTT; CDR3aa: CASSQADRDYSNQPQHF
abundance: NA; v_gene: TRBV28; j_gene: TRBJ2-7; d_gene: TRBD2; CDR3nt: TGTGCCAGCAGCCTCCGGTGGGAGGGGAGCTCCTACGAGCAGTACTTC; CDR3aa: CASSLRWEGSSYEQYF
abundance: NA; v_gene: TRBV6-5; j_gene: TRBJ2-1; d_gene: TRBD2; CDR3nt: TGTGCCAGCCGACTAGCGGCCTCCTACAATGAGCAGTTCTTC; CDR3aa: CASRLAASYNEQFF
abundance: NA; v_gene: TRBV6-5; j_gene: TRBJ1-5; d_gene: NA; CDR3nt: TGTGCCAGCAGAGAAACAGGGTGGGATCAGCCCCAGCATTTT; CDR3aa: CASRETGWDQPQHF
abundance: NA; v_gene: TRBV6-5; j_gene: TRBJ1-2; d_gene: NA; CDR3nt: TGTGCCAGCAGTTACTATGGGACCTCGTATGGCTACACCTTC; CDR3aa: CASSYYGTSYGYTF
abundance: NA; v_gene: TRBV5-1; j_gene: TRBJ2-1; d_gene: TRBD2; CDR3nt: TGCGCCAGCAGCTTGGGCGGGACTAGCGGGAGTAATGAGCAGTTCTTC; CDR3aa: CASSLGGTSGSNEQFF
abundance: once; v_gene: TRBV5-1; j_gene: TRBJ2-3; d_gene: NA; CDR3nt: TGCGCCAGCAGCTCCGACCCTAGACAGGTCGGTGGAGAAAGAGATACGCAGTATTTT; CDR3aa: CASSSDPRQVGGERDTQYF
abundance: NA; v_gene: TRBV15; j_gene: TRBJ1-1; d_gene: NA; CDR3nt: TGTGCCACCAGCAGAGCAGGGGATGGTACTGAAGCTTTCTTT; CDR3aa: CATSRAGDGTEAFF
abundance: NA; v_gene: TRBV7-9; j_gene: TRBJ1-1; d_gene: NA; CDR3nt: TGTGCCAGCAGCTTGTGGAGGGATGACACTGAAGCTTTCTTT; CDR3aa: CASSLWRDDTEAFF
abundance: NA; v_gene: TRBV9; j_gene: TRBJ2-5; d_gene: TRBD1; CDR3nt: TGTGCCAGCAGCGTAGCAGGGACAGGGAAAGAGACCCAGTACTTC; CDR3aa: CASSVAGTGKETQYF
abundance: NA; v_gene: TRBV6-1; j_gene: TRBJ1-5; d_gene: NA; CDR3nt: TGTGCCAGCAGTGAAGATCGTGGGGGCAATCAGCCCCAGCATTTT; CDR3aa: CASSEDRGGNQPQHF
abundance: NA; v_gene: TRBV25-1; j_gene: TRBJ2-1; d_gene: TRBD2; CDR3nt: TGTGCCAGCAGACTAGCGGGGAGCTCCTACAATGAGCAGTTCTTC; CDR3aa: CASRLAGSSYNEQFF
abundance: few; v_gene: TRBV7-2; j_gene: TRBJ1-6; d_gene: NA; CDR3nt: TGTGCCAGCAGTGGGGCGGCCCTCCACTTT; CDR3aa: CASSGAALHF
abundance: NA; v_gene: TRBV25-1; j_gene: TRBJ2-5; d_gene: NA; CDR3nt: TGTGCCAGCAGTGAATATACAGAGGTGACAGAGACCCAGTACTTC; CDR3aa: CASSEYTEVTETQYF
abundance: NA; v_gene: TRBV30; j_gene: TRBJ2-1; d_gene: NA; CDR3nt: TGTGCCTGGACCGTTGACGGATACAATGAGCAGTTCTTC; CDR3aa: CAWTVDGYNEQFF
abundance: NA; v_gene: TRBV7-9; j_gene: TRBJ2-7; d_gene: NA; CDR3nt: TGTGCCAGCACGGGGAAGTCAGGGGACCACGAGCAGTACTTC; CDR3aa: CASTGKSGDHEQYF
abundance: NA; v_gene: TRBV5-5; j_gene: TRBJ1-2; d_gene: TRBD1; CDR3nt: TGTGCCAGCAGTCCCGGACAGGGGGCCTATGGCTACACCTTC; CDR3aa: CASSPGQGAYGYTF
abundance: NA; v_gene: TRBV7-7; j_gene: TRBJ2-1; d_gene: NA; CDR3nt: TGTGCTAGCAGCCAGGGGCGGTACAATGAGCAGTTCTTC; CDR3aa: CASSQGRYNEQFF
abundance: NA; v_gene: TRBV5-5; j_gene: TRBJ2-7; d_gene: TRBD1; CDR3nt: TGTGCCAGCAGCTTGGGGCAGGGGGTCCCCTACGAGCAGTACTTC; CDR3aa: CASSLGQGVPYEQYF
abundance: NA; v_gene: TRBV4-1; j_gene: TRBJ2-7; d_gene: TRBD1; CDR3nt: TGCGCCAGCAGCCCGCAGGTCCAGGGACAGGCCTTCTCCTACGAGCAGTACTTC; CDR3aa: CASSPQVQGQAFSYEQYF
abundance: NA; v_gene: TRBV19; j_gene: TRBJ2-7; d_gene: TRBD2; CDR3nt: TGTGCCAGTAGTGGCGGGGGGTACCTAGACGAGCAGTACTTC; CDR3aa: CASSGGGYLDEQYF
abundance: NA; v_gene: TRBV28; j_gene: TRBJ1-5; d_gene: NA; CDR3nt: TGTGCCAGCAGTTTATTCGCAGAAGACCAGCCCCAGCATTTT; CDR3aa: CASSLFAEDQPQHF
abundance: NA; v_gene: TRBV6-6; j_gene: TRBJ1-5; d_gene: NA; CDR3nt: TGTGCCAGCAGTTATTCGCCGGAGGGAATAGAGCCCCAGCATTTT; CDR3aa: CASSYSPEGIEPQHF
abundance: NA; v_gene: TRBV6-6; j_gene: TRBJ2-7; d_gene: TRBD2; CDR3nt: TGTGCCAGCAGTTACTCGAGCGGGAGGGCCTACGAGCAGTACTTC; CDR3aa: CASSYSSGRAYEQYF
abundance: once; v_gene: TRBV11-2; j_gene: TRBJ2-1; d_gene: TRBD2; CDR3nt: TGTGCCAGCAGCTTAGATTGGACTAGCGAGTACAATGAGCAGTTCTTC; CDR3aa: CASSLDWTSEYNEQFF
abundance: NA; v_gene: TRBV5-6; j_gene: TRBJ2-1; d_gene: NA; CDR3nt: TGTGCCAGCAGCTCGGATCGTGTTGAGCAGTTCTTC; CDR3aa: CASSSDRVEQFF
abundance: NA; v_gene: TRBV1; j_gene: TRBJ1-1; d_gene: NA; CDR3nt: TGCACCAGCAGCCAAGAAGGGATCCCGGTGGCCACTGAAGCTTTCTTT; CDR3aa: CTSSQEGIPVATEAFF
abundance: once; v_gene: TRBV7-8; j_gene: TRBJ2-3; d_gene: NA; CDR3nt: TGTGCCAGCAGCTTAGAGGCGGATTTCACAGATACGCAGTATTTT; CDR3aa: CASSLEADFTDTQYF
abundance: NA; v_gene: TRBV15; j_gene: TRBJ1-3; d_gene: NA; CDR3nt: TGTGCCACCAGCACCCTTATGGGGGACGGAAACACCATATATTTT; CDR3aa: CATSTLMGDGNTIYF
abundance: NA; v_gene: TRBV9; j_gene: TRBJ1-5; d_gene: NA; CDR3nt: TGTGCCAGCAGCGTAAAATTACAGGGCTTTGAGCCCCAGCATTTT; CDR3aa: CASSVKLQGFEPQHF
abundance: NA; v_gene: TRBV5-4; j_gene: TRBJ2-4; d_gene: NA; CDR3nt: TGTGCCAGCAGCGACATTACAGGGTTTGCCAAAAACATTCAGTACTTC; CDR3aa: CASSDITGFAKNIQYF
abundance: NA; v_gene: TRBV4-2; j_gene: TRBJ2-2; d_gene: NA; CDR3nt: TGTGCCAGCCTCGCTGCTTCGAACACCGGGGAGCTGTTTTTT; CDR3aa: CASLAASNTGELFF
abundance: NA; v_gene: TRBV6-5; j_gene: TRBJ2-7; d_gene: NA; CDR3nt: TGTGCCAGCAGCTTGACTCAGGGGTACGAGCAGTACTTC; CDR3aa: CASSLTQGYEQYF
abundance: NA; v_gene: TRBV10-3; j_gene: TRBJ2-7; d_gene: NA; CDR3nt: TGTGCCATCAGTGGGGGCAGCGGCGAGCAGTACTTC; CDR3aa: CAISGGSGEQYF
abundance: NA; v_gene: TRBV6-5; j_gene: TRBJ2-3; d_gene: NA; CDR3nt: TGTGCCAGCAGTTACTCCGATGCCGAAGATACGCAGTATTTT; CDR3aa: CASSYSDAEDTQYF
abundance: NA; v_gene: TRBV29-1; j_gene: TRBJ2-7; d_gene: NA; CDR3nt: TGCAGCGGGAGGACTAGGGGGGGATACGAGCAGTACTTC; CDR3aa: CSGRTRGGYEQYF
abundance: NA; v_gene: TRBV23-1; j_gene: TRBJ1-3; d_gene: TRBD1; CDR3nt: TGCGCCAGCAGTCGGGGGACAGGGAGACCTGGAAACACCATATATTTT; CDR3aa: CASSRGTGRPGNTIYF
abundance: NA; v_gene: TRBV7-9; j_gene: TRBJ2-7; d_gene: NA; CDR3nt: TGTGCCAGCACCTCCGGTGCCAGGGGCCCCTACGAGCAGTACTTC; CDR3aa: CASTSGARGPYEQYF
abundance: NA; v_gene: TRBV28; j_gene: TRBJ2-1; d_gene: TRBD2; CDR3nt: TGTGCCAGCAGTTTATTAGCGGGTGATAATGAGCAGTTCTTC; CDR3aa: CASSLLAGDNEQFF
abundance: NA; v_gene: TRBV4-1; j_gene: TRBJ2-7; d_gene: NA; CDR3nt: TGCGCCAGCAGCCAAGATATAGGCACAGTTCACTACGAGCAGTACTTC; CDR3aa: CASSQDIGTVHYEQYF